Shown below are 19 T cell receptor beta chains from a single sample sequenced in a study of T cells in Graves' hyperthyroidism and ophthalmopathy. There were TCR beta CDR3 regions amplified from RNA transcripts. The HTBI primer set served for first-round RT-PCR of the TCR CDR3. TCRdb processed the multiplex PCR reads anew with MiXCR; each CDR3 protein has one entry. The sample yields roughly 500,000 distinct CDR3 sequences, 22% seen once. Specimen: blood. Receptor source: a woman between 65 and 79 years old with Graves' ophthalmopathy.

This rearrangement joins TRBV7-2 to TRBJ2-3; 7 bases map to TRBD1. V was pared by 8 bases and J by 2 bases, with 13 bases of the junction left unmatched. Germline CDR1 SGHTA, CDR2 FQGNSA. The CDR3 extends over 16 amino acids. CDR3 amino acids: CASAPTGQHFTDTQYF. The CDR3 coding sequence is TGTGCCAGCGCCCCGACAGGGCAACATTTCACAGATACGCAGTATTTT.

There are a few counts of this clonotype. The chain joins TRBV27 to TRBJ2-2; D is undetermined. CDR1 is MNHEY, CDR2 SMNVEV, per germline (reference sequence). V was trimmed by 3 bases and J by 3 bases, leaving 8 bases between them. The CDR3 consists of 14 residues. CDR3 sequence: CASSFFGYTGELFF. CDR3 DNA: TGTGCCAGCAGTTTCTTCGGTTACACCGGGGAGCTGTTTTTT.

This clonotype was detected ten times or more. This chain uses TRBV7-9 with TRBJ2-1; no firm D call. There are 11 residues in the CDR3. The germline CDR1 and CDR2 sequences are SEHNR and FQNEAQ (reference sequence). Trimming cost V 5 bases and J 8 bases, with 7 bases left between them. The CDR3, as DNA: TGTGCCAGCAGCGCGAGAGATGAGCAGTTCTTC. The encoded protein is CASSARDEQFF.

V usage is TRBV7-9 and J usage is TRBJ1-1, with 7 bases aligning to TRBD1. CDR3 length: 14 residues. V was clipped by 1 base and J by 8 bases; unmatched bases: 7. The V gene's germline CDR1 is SEHNR and CDR2 FQNEAQ (reference sequence). DNA of the CDR3: TGTGCCAGCAGCTTAGAGGGACAGAACCCCGAAGCTTTCTTT. It encodes CASSLEGQNPEAFF.

There are many counts of this clonotype. The genes are TRBV7-9 and TRBJ2-3, with TRBD2 matching 10 bases. The CDR3 loop spans 16 amino acids. V shed 6 bases and J 0 bases; nucleotides not matched to a gene: 6. Germline V lookup: CDR1 SEHNR, CDR2 FQNEAQ (reference sequence). The CDR3, as DNA: TGTGCCAGCAGTCTTTTAGCGGGAGGAAGCACAGATACGCAGTATTTT. Translating it yields CASSLLAGGSTDTQYF.

The chain employs TRBV6-1 and TRBJ2-1, with 11 bases identical to TRBD2. V was pared by 6 bases and J by 2 bases, with 6 bases of the junction left unmatched. The CDR3 consists of 16 residues. Looked up from germline, CDR1 is MNHNS and CDR2 is SASEGT. The CDR3 nucleotides read TGTGCCAGCAGCCCTAGCGGGGGGCTCGCCTACAATGAGCAGTTCTTC. Translation gives CASSPSGGLAYNEQFF.

In its sample, this clonotype was seen many times. This rearrangement joins TRBV12-3 or TRBV12-4 to TRBJ2-7; 9 nucleotides line up with TRBD1. V trimming: 1 base; J trimming: 4 bases; junction bases outside the gene matches: 11. This CDR3 is 17 amino acids long. The CDR3 loop is CASSLGLGDRAGYEQYF. The DNA for the CDR3 is TGTGCCAGCAGTTTAGGTTTAGGGGACAGGGCAGGATACGAGCAGTACTTC.

This sequence joins TRBV6-5 and TRBJ1-3; TRBD1 might be the D (5 bases). Trimming removed 3 bases at V and 0 bases at J, with 9 bases between. Germline CDR1 reads MNHEY; CDR2 reads SVGAGI. The CDR3 is 15 residues long. CDR3 residues: CASSYSGLSGNTIYF. The CDR3 DNA follows: TGTGCCAGCAGTTATTCAGGGCTCTCTGGAAACACCATATATTTT.

This clonotype turned up a few times. CDR3 sequence: CSARVGRKQGYTF. CDR3 DNA: TGCAGTGCTAGAGTAGGCAGGAAGCAAGGCTACACCTTC. The genes are TRBV20-1 and TRBJ1-2; no clear D. Germline CDR1 DFQATT, CDR2 SNEGSKA (reference sequence). Trimming took off 1 base at V and 8 bases at J, with 14 bases between the two ends. CDR3 length equals 13 residues.

V usage is TRBV7-2 and J usage is TRBJ1-5; 10 bases are shared with TRBD1. The CDR3 is 14 residues long. V lost 5 bases, J lost 9 bases, and 7 bases stayed unmatched. Germline V CDR1 and CDR2: SGHTA, FQGNSA. The CDR3 DNA sequence: TGTGCCAGCAGCCAGGGGACAGGGGTCGTGCCCCAGCATTTT. It codes for CASSQGTGVVPQHF.

This clonotype was seen at least ten times. The rearrangement links TRBV28 to TRBJ2-1; 11 bases line up with TRBD2. The CDR3 has 14 amino acids. J lost 7 bases, V lost 10 bases, and 9 bases had no gene match. Germline CDR1 MDHEN, CDR2 SYDVKM. The CDR3 is CATLTSGRTNEQFF. CDR3 nucleotide sequence: TGTGCCACCCTTACTAGCGGGAGAACGAATGAGCAGTTCTTC.

This chain joins TRBV13 and TRBJ1-2; D call uncertain. The CDR3 spans 13 residues. Trimming took off 4 bases at V and 4 bases at J, with 10 bases between the two ends. Germline assignment: CDR1 PRHDT and CDR2 FYEKMQ (reference sequence). This chain's CDR3 is CASSSATVYGYTF. The CDR3 DNA reads TGTGCCAGCAGCTCGGCGACGGTCTATGGCTACACCTTC.

The chain joins TRBV20-1 to TRBJ1-5, with a tentative D call TRBD1 (6 bases). V lost 0 bases and J 2 bases, leaving 14 bases between the germline ends. CDR1 is DFQATT, CDR2 SNEGSKA, per germline (reference sequence). The CDR3 is 16 amino acids. The DNA of the CDR3 is TGCAGTGCTAGAGATCAACAGGGCGGCCGCAATCAGCCCCAGCATTTT. The encoded protein is CSARDQQGGRNQPQHF.

The chain couples TRBV19 to TRBJ1-1, with 7 bases fitting TRBD1. CDR1 LNHDA and CDR2 SQIVND come from the germline V gene (reference sequence). The CDR3 consists of 16 residues. Germline trimming cut 1 base from V and 1 base from J; bases unmatched to any gene: 6. This chain's CDR3 is CASSIVHGTANTEAFF. In nucleotides, the CDR3 is TGTGCCAGTAGTATAGTCCACGGGACAGCGAACACTGAAGCTTTCTTT.

The V gene is TRBV13, the J gene TRBJ1-2, with a tentative D call TRBD1 (6 bases). The CDR3 covers 16 residues. Germline CDR1 PRHDT, CDR2 FYEKMQ (reference sequence). V was pared by 5 bases and J by 3 bases, with 19 bases between. The CDR3 coding sequence is TGTGCCAGCAGCCCACAGGGCAGGGATAATTACTATGGCTACACCTTC. Amino acids: CASSPQGRDNYYGYTF.

This clonotype was seen only a few times. CDR3 protein: CASRPPRLAAYEQYF. The CDR3 coding sequence is TGCGCCAGCAGACCACCGAGGCTAGCGGCCTACGAGCAGTACTTC. This chain joins TRBV10-2 and TRBJ2-7; 7 bases line up with TRBD2. With 6 bases clipped from V and 2 bases from J, the junction kept 10 bases outside the gene matches. There are 15 residues in the CDR3. Germline V gene data show CDR1 as WSHSY and CDR2 as SAAADI.

Turning to this clonotype: This clone may be a read error of a much larger clone one base away. The CDR3 ends on some other residue instead of the conserved phenylalanine or tryptophan, so this is likely a read error. V gene TRBV3-1 combines with J gene TRBJ1-1; D call uncertain. The CDR3 sequence is 13 residues long. V dropped 1 base and J dropped 3 bases, with 6 bases sitting between them. From germline, CDR1 is LGHDT and CDR2 YNNKEL (reference sequence). In DNA, the CDR3 is TGTGCCAGCAGCCAAGTTTCGGACACTGAAGCTTTCCTT. The encoded protein is CASSQVSDTEAFL.

This clonotype occurred a few times. This sequence joins TRBV2 and TRBJ2-5; a possible D gene is TRBD1 (6 bases). This CDR3 contains 12 residues. Trimming left V 8 bases short and J 3 bases short, with 10 bases between. Germline V gene data show CDR1 as SNHLY and CDR2 as FYNNEI. CDR3 residues: CASWGLEETQYF. CDR3 DNA sequence: TGTGCCAGCTGGGGGCTGGAAGAGACCCAGTACTTC.

This chain joins TRBV20-1 and TRBJ2-5, with 12 bases fitting TRBD2. The CDR3 loop spans 17 amino acids. Germline CDR1 reads DFQATT; CDR2 reads SNEGSKA (reference sequence). J was trimmed by 4 bases and V by 1 base; bases with no gene match: 10. The CDR3: CSARAGLAGFILETQYF. The CDR3 DNA follows: TGCAGTGCTAGAGCCGGACTAGCGGGATTTATTCTAGAGACCCAGTACTTC.